This T cell receptor beta chain was identified in a study of spatial heterogeneity in lung cancer. Turning to the study itself: Detected beta-chain sequences consistently exceeded alpha-chain sequences. Averaged across combinations, each unique TCR and UMI pairing appeared more than ten times in raw reads, which were uncorrected.

CDR3 length: 13 amino acids. With 11 bases removed from V and 8 bases from J, the gap between germline ends came to 21 bases. Each TCR cDNA molecule carried a unique molecular identifier. MiXCR, run by TCRdb on the 5' RACE reads, gives a single entry per CDR3 protein. The table lists about 18,000 distinct CDR3 sequences, about a fifth of them singletons, with around 15% in the top ten. This clonotype is medium-sized by share. Time point given: sample taken at primary tumor resection. Whole RNA obtained from tumor, nontumor lung or frozen PBMC underwent sequencing without sorting. There were some 70 donors, all of them untreated patients with early-stage non-small cell lung cancer.

The chain recombines TRBV12-3 or TRBV12-4 with TRBJ1-2; weak D call: TRBD1 (5 bases). The input for sequencing was PBMCs, taken at surgery. This TCR came from a male donor with early-stage non-small cell lung cancer. DNA for the CDR3: TGTGCCGGCTTGGGCCCCGGGGACGAGGGCTACACCTTC. This sequence encodes CAGLGPGDEGYTF.